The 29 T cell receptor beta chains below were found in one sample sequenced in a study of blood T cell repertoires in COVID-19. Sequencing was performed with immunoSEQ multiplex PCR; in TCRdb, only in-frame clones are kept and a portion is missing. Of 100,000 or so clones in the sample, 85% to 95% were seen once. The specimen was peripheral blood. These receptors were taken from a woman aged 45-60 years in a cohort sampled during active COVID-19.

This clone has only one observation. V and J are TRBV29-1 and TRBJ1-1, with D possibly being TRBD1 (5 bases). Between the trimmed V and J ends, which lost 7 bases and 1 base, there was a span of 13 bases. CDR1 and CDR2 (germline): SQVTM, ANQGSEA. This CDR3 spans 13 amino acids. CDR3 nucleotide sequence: TGCAGCGCCCTTGACAGACCGAACACTGAAGCTTTCTTT. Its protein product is CSALDRPNTEAFF.

The DNA of the CDR3 is TGTGCCAGCAGTGAAGGACAGGGCGCGAACACTGAAGCTTTCTTT. Its protein product is CASSEGQGANTEAFF. The chain has TRBV6-1 and TRBJ1-1; 7 bases agree with TRBD1. Germline values: CDR1 MNHNS, CDR2 SASEGT. V dropped 1 base and J dropped 1; count of bases not matched to a gene: 3. The CDR3 spans 15 residues.

CDR3 region: CASSYVGTGLKKTQYF. In DNA, the CDR3 is TGTGCCAGCAGTTACGTCGGGACAGGGTTGAAAAAGACCCAGTACTTC. The chain combines TRBV6-6 with TRBJ2-5, with 9 bases that match TRBD1. The J segment lost 6 bases and the V segment lost 2 bases, leaving 10 bases of the junction unmatched. CDR1 and CDR2 (germline): MNHNY, SVGAGI (reference sequence). This CDR3 region has 16 residues.

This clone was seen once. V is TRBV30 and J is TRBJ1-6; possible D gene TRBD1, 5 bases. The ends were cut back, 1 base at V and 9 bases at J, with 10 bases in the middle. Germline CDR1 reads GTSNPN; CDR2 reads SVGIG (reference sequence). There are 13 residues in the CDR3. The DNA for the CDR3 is TGTGCCTGGAGTGGCATAAGGGGTTCACCCCTCCACTTT. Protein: CAWSGIRGSPLHF.

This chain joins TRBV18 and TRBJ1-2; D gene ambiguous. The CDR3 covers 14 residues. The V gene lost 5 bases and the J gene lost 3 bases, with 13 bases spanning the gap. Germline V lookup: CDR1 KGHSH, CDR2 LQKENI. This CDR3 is CASSIRERDYGYTF. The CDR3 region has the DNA TGTGCCAGCTCAATCCGGGAGAGGGACTATGGCTACACCTTC.

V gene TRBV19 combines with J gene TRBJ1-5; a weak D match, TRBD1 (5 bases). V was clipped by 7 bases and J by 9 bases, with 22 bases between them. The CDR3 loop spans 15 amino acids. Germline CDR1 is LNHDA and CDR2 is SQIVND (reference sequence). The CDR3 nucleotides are TGTGCCAGTACCACCCTCCAGGGTACCCAAGGGCCCCAGCATTTT. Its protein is CASTTLQGTQGPQHF.

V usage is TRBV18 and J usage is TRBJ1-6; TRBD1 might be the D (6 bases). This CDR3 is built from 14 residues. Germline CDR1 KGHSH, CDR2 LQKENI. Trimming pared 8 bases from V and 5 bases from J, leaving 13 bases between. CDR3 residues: CASTQQGDNSPLHF. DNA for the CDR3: TGTGCCAGCACCCAACAGGGCGATAATTCACCCCTCCACTTT.

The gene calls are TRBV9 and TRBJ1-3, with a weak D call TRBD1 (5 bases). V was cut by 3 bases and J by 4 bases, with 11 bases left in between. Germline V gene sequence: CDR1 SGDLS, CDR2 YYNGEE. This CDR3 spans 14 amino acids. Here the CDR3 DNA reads TGTGCCAGCAGCGCCAGGGATTGGGGAAACACCATATATTTT. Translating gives CASSARDWGNTIYF.

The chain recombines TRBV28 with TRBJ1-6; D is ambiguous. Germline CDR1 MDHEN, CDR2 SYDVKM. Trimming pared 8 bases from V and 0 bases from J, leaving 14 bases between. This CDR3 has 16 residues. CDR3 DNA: TGTGCCAGCGGCATGCGTCGGAGCTCCTATAATTCACCCCTCCACTTT. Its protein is CASGMRRSSYNSPLHF.

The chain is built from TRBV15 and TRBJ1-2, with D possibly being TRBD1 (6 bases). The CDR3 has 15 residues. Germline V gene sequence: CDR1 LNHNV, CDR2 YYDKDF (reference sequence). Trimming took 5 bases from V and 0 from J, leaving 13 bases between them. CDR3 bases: TGTGCCACCAGCCGCCGGGACACAGCTAACTATGGCTACACCTTC. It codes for CATSRRDTANYGYTF.

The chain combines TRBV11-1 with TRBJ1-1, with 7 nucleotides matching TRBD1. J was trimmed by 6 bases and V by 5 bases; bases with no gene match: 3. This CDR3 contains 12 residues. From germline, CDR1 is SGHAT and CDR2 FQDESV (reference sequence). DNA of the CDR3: TGTGCCAGCAGCCGACAGGGCCCTGAAGCTTTCTTT. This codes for CASSRQGPEAFF.

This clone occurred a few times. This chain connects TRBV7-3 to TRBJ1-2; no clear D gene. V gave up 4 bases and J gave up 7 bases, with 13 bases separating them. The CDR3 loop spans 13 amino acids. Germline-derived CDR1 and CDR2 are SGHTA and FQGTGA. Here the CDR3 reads CASSSSVISGYTF. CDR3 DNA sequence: TGTGCCAGCAGCTCGTCAGTTATCTCTGGCTACACCTTC.

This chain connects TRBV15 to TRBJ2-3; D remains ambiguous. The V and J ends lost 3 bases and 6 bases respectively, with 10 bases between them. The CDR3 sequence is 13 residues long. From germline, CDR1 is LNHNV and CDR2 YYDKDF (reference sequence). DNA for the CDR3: TGTGCCACCAGCAGTCGGTTGGAGGATACGCAGTATTTT. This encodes CATSSRLEDTQYF.

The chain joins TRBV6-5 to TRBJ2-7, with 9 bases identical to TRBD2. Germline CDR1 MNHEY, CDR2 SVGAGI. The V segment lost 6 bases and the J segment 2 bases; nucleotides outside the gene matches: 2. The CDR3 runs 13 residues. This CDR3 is CASSLAGAYEQYF. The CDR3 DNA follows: TGTGCCAGCAGCTTAGCGGGAGCCTACGAGCAGTACTTC.

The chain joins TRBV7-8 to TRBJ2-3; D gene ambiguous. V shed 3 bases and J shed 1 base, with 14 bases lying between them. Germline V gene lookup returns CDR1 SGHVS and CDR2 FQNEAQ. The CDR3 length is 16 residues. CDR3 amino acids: CASSLGRGPGTDTQYF. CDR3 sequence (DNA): TGTGCCAGCAGCTTGGGTAGAGGCCCAGGCACAGATACGCAGTATTTT.

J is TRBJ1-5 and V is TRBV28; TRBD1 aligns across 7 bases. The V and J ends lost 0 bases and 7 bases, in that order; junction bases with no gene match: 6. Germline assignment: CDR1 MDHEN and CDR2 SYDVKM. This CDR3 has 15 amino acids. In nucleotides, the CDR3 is TGTGCCAGCAGTTTATGGGGGACAGCCTACCAGCCCCAGCATTTT. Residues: CASSLWGTAYQPQHF.

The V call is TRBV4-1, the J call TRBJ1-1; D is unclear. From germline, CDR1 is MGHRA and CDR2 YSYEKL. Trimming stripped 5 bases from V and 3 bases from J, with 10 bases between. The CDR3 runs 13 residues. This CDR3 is CASSFGSDTEAFF. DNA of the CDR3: TGCGCCAGCAGCTTCGGGTCGGACACTGAAGCTTTCTTT.

The CDR3 sequence is CASSGGYRAVGNTIYF. The CDR3 DNA reads as TGTGCCAGCAGCGGTGGGTACAGGGCGGTAGGAAACACCATATATTTT. The chain carries TRBV7-9 and TRBJ1-3, with D perhaps matching TRBD1 (6 bases). Trimming stripped 5 bases from V and 4 bases from J, with 18 bases between. In germline, CDR1 is SEHNR, CDR2 FQNEAQ (reference sequence). The CDR3 is 16 residues long.

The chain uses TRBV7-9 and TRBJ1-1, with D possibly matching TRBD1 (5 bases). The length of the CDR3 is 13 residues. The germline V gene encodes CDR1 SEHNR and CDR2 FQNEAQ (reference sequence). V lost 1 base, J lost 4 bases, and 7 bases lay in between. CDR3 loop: CASSLEGPTEAFF. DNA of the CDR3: TGTGCCAGCAGCTTAGAGGGGCCCACTGAAGCTTTCTTT.

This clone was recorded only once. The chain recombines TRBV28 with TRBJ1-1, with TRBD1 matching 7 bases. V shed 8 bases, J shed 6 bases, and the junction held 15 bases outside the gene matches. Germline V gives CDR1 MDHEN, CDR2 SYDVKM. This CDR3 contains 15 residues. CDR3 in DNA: TGTGCCAGCGGATACCAGGGGGGCGCCGCGGCTGAAGCTTTCTTT. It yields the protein CASGYQGGAAAEAFF.

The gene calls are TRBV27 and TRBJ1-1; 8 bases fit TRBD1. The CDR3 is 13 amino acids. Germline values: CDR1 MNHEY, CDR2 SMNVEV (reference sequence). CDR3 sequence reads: CATRPTGGTEAFF. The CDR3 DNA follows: TGTGCGACGAGACCAACAGGGGGCACTGAAGCTTTCTTT.

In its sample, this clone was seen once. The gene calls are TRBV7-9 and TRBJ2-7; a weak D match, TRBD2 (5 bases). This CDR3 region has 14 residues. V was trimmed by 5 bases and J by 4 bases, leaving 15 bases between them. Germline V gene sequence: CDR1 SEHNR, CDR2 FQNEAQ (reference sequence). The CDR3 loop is CASSRPGETYEQYF. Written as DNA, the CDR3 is TGTGCCAGCAGCCGGCCCGGGGAGACATACGAGCAGTACTTC.

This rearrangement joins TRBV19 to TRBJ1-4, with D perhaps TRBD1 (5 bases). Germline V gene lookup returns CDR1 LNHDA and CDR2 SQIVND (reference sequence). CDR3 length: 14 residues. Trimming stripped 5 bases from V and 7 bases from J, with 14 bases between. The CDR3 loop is CASSVMGGTEKLFF. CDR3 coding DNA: TGTGCCAGTAGTGTAATGGGGGGAACTGAAAAACTGTTTTTT.

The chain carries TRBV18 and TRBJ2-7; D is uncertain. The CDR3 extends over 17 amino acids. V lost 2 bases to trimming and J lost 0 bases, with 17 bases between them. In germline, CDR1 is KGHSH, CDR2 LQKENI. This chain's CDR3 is CASSPGFVVSGSYEQYF. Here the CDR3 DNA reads TGTGCCAGCTCACCAGGGTTTGTGGTGTCGGGCTCCTACGAGCAGTACTTC. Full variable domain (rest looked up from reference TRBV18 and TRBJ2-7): NAGVMQNPRHLVRRRGQEARLRCSPMKGHSHVYWYRQLPEEGLKFMVYLQKENIIDESGMPKERFSAEFPKEGPSILRIQQVVRGDSAAYFCASSPGFVVSGSYEQYFGPGTRLTVT.

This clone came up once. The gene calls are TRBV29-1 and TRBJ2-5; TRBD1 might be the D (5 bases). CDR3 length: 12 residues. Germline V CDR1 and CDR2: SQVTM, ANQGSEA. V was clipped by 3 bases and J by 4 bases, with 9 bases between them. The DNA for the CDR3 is TGCAGCGTTGAGCAGGGCGGAGAGACCCAGTACTTC. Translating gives CSVEQGGETQYF. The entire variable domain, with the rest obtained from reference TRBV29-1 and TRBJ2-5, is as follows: SAVISQKPSRDICQRGTSLTIQCQVDSQVTMMFWYRQQPGQSLTLIATANQGSEATYESGFVIDKFPISRPNLTFSTLTVSNMSPEDSSIYLCSVEQGGETQYFGPGTRLLVL.

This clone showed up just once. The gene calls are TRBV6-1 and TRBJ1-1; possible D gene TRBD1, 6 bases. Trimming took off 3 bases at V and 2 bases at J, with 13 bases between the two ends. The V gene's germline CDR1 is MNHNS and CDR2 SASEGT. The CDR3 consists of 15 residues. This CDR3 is CASSDRQDPNTEAFF. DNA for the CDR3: TGTGCCAGCAGTGATCGACAGGACCCAAACACTGAAGCTTTCTTT.

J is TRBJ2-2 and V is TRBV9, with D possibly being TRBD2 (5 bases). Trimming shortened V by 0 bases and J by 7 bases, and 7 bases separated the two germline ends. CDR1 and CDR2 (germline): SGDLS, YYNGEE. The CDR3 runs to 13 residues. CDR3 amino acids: CASSVGEGGELFF. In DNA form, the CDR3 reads TGTGCCAGCAGCGTAGGTGAGGGCGGGGAGCTGTTTTTT.

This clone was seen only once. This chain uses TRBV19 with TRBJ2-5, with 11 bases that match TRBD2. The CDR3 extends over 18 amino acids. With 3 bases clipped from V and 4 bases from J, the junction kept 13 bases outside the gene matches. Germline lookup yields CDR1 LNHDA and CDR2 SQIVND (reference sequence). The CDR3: CASSIGFSGGAIRETQYF. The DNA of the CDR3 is TGTGCCAGTAGTATTGGTTTTAGCGGGGGGGCGATACGAGAGACCCAGTACTTC.

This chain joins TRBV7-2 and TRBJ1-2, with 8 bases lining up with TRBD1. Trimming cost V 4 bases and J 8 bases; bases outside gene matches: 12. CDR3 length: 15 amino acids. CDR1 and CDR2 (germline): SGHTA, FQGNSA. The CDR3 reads CASSSTQGAAGGYTF. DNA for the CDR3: TGTGCCAGCAGCTCAACCCAGGGGGCGGCCGGGGGCTACACCTTC.